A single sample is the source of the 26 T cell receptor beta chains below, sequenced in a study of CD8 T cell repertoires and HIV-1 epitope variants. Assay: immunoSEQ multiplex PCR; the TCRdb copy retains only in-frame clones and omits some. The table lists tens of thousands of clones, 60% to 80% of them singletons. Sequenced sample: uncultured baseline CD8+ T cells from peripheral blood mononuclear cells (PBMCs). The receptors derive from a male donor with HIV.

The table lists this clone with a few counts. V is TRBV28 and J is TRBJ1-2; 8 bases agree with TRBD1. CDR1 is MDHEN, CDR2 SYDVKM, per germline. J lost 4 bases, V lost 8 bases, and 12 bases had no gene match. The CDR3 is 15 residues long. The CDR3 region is CASGRQSTGGYGYTF. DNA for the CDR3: TGTGCCAGCGGCCGCCAATCAACAGGGGGCTATGGCTACACCTTC.

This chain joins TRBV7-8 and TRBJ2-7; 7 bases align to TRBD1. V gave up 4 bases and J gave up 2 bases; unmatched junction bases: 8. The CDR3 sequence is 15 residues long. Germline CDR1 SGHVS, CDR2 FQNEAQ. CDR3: CASSSYRGDTYEQYF. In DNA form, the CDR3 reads TGTGCCAGCAGCTCTTACAGGGGCGACACCTACGAGCAGTACTTC.

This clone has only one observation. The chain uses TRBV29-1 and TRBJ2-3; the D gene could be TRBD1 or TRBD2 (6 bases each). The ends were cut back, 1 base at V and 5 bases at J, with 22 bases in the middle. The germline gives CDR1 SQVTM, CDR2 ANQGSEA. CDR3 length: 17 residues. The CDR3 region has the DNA TGCAGCGTTGAAGGGGGGGCGTCGAGAGGGCGGATAGATACGCAGTATTTT. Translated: CSVEGGASRGRIDTQYF.

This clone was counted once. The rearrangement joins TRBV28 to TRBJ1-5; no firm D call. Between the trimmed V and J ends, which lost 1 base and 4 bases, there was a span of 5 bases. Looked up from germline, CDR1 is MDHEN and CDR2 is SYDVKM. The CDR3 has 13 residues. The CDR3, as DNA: TGTGCCAGCAGTTTATTGGGGAATCAGCCCCAGCATTTT. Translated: CASSLLGNQPQHF. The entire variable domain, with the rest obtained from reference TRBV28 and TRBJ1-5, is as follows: DVKVTQSSRYLVKRTGEKVFLECVQDMDHENMFWYRQDPGLGLRLIYFSYDVKMKEKGDIPEGYSVSREKKERFSLILESASTNQTSMYLCASSLLGNQPQHFGDGTRLSIL.

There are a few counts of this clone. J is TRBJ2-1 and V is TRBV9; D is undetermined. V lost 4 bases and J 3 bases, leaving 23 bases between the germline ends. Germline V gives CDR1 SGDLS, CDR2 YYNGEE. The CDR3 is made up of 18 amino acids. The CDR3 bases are TGTGCCAGCAGCCCTCGTCGAAGCGTGCCTACCCACTACAATGAGCAGTTCTTC. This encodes CASSPRRSVPTHYNEQFF.

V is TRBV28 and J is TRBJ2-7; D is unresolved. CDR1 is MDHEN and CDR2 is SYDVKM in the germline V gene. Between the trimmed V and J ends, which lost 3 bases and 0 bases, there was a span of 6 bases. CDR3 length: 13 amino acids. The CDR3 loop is CASSFSDSYEQYF. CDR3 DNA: TGTGCCAGCAGTTTTTCAGACTCCTACGAGCAGTACTTC.

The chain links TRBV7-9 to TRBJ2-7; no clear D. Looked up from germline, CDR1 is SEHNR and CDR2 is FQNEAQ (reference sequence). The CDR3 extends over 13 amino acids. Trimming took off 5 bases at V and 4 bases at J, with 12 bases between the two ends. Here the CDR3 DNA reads TGTGCCAGCAGCGGAGACGCGCCTTACGAGCAGTACTTC. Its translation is CASSGDAPYEQYF.

CDR3: CASTTQGSWETQYF. Written as DNA, the CDR3 is TGTGCCAGCACTACACAAGGGTCCTGGGAGACCCAGTACTTC. The chain uses TRBV6-5 and TRBJ2-5, with D uncertain. Germline lookup yields CDR1 MNHEY and CDR2 SVGAGI. The CDR3 loop spans 14 amino acids. Trimming cost V 7 bases and J 5 bases, with 17 bases left between them.

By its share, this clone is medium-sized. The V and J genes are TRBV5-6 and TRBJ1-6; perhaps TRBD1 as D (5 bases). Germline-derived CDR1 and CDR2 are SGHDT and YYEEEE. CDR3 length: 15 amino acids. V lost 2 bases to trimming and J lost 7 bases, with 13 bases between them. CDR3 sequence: CASSFLQGVNSPLHF. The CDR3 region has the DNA TGTGCCAGCAGCTTCCTCCAGGGCGTGAATTCACCCCTCCACTTT.

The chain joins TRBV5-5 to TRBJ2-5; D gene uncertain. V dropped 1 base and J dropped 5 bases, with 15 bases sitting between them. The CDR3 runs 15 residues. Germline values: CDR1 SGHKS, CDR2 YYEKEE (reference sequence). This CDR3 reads CASSLFPETGETQYF. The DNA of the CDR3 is TGTGCCAGCAGCTTGTTTCCCGAAACTGGGGAGACCCAGTACTTC. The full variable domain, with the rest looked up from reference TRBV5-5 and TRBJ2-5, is DAGVTQSPTHLIKTRGQQVTLRCSPISGHKSVSWYQQVLGQGPQFIFQYYEKEERGRGNFPDRFSARQFPNYSSELNVNALLLGDSALYLCASSLFPETGETQYFGPGTRLLVL.

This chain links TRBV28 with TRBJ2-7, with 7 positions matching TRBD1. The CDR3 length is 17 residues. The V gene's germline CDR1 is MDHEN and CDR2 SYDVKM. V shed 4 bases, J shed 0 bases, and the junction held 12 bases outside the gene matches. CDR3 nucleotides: TGTGCCAGCAGTTCACCTGCGCCGGGACAGAGCTCCTACGAGCAGTACTTC. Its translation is CASSSPAPGQSSYEQYF.

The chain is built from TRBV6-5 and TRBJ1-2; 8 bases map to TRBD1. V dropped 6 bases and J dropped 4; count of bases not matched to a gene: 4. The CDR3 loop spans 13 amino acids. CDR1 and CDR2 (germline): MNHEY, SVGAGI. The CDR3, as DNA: TGTGCCAGCAGACAGACAGGGGCCTATGGCTACACCTTC. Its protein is CASRQTGAYGYTF.

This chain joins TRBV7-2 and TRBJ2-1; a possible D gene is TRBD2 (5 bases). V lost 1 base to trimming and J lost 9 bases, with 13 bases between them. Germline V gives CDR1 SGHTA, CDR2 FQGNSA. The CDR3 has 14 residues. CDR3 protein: CASSLEASRREQFF. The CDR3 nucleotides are TGTGCCAGCAGCTTAGAAGCTAGCCGGCGTGAGCAGTTCTTC.

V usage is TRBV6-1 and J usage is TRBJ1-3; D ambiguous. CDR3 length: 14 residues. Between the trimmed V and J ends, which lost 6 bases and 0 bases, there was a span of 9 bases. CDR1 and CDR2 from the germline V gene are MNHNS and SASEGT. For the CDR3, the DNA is TGTGCCAGCAGACGGAAGAGCTCTGGAAACACCATATATTTT. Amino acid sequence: CASRRKSSGNTIYF.

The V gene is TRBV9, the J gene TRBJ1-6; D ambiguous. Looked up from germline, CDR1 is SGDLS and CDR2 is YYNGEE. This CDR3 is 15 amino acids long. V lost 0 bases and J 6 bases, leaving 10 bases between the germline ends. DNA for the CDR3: TGTGCCAGCAGCGTAGCTGCGGGGATTAATTCACCCCTCCACTTT. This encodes CASSVAAGINSPLHF.

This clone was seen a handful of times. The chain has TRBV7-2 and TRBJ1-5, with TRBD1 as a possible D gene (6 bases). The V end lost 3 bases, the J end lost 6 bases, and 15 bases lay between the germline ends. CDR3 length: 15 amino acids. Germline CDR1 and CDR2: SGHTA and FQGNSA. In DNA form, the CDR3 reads TGTGCCAGCAGCTTTGATTGGGGGCTGGGTCAGCCCCAGCATTTT. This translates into CASSFDWGLGQPQHF.

CDR3 in amino acids: CASSVGSDTYEQYF. The DNA of the CDR3 is TGTGCCAGCAGCGTAGGCTCAGATACCTACGAGCAGTACTTC. The chain combines TRBV9 with TRBJ2-7, with D unresolved. V was pared by 0 bases and J by 2 bases, with 9 bases between. The germline CDR1 and CDR2 sequences are SGDLS and YYNGEE. The CDR3 has 14 residues.

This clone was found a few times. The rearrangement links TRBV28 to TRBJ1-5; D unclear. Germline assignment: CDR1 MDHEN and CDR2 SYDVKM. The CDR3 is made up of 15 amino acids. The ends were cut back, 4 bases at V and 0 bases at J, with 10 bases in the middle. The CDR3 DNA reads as TGTGCCAGCAGTTCACTATCGCATAGCAATCAGCCCCAGCATTTT. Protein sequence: CASSSLSHSNQPQHF.

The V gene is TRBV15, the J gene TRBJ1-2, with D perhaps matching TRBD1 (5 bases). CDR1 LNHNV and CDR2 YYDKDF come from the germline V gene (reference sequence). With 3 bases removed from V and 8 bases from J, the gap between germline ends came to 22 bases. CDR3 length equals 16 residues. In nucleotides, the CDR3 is TGTGCCACCAGCAGCCTCGTTGGGACCAGGCTGCGAGGCTACACCTTC. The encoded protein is CATSSLVGTRLRGYTF.

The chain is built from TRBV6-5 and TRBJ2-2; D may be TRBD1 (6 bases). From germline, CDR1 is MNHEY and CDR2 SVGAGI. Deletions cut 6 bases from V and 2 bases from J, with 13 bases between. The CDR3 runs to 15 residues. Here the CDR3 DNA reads TGTGCCAGCAGGGCCCTGGACAGAAACACCGGGGAGCTGTTTTTT. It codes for CASRALDRNTGELFF.

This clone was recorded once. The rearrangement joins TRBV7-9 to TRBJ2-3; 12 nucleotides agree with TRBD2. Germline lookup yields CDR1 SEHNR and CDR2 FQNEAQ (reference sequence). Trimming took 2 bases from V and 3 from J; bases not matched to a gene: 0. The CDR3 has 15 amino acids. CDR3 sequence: CASSLLAGGTDTQYF. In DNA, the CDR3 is TGTGCCAGCAGCTTACTAGCGGGGGGGACAGATACGCAGTATTTT.

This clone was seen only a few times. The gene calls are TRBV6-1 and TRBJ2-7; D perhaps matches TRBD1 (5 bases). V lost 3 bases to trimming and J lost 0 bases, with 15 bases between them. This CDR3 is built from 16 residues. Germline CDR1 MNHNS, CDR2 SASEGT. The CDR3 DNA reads TGTGCCAGCAGTGACTGGGGCGATTTAAGCTCCTACGAGCAGTACTTC. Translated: CASSDWGDLSSYEQYF.

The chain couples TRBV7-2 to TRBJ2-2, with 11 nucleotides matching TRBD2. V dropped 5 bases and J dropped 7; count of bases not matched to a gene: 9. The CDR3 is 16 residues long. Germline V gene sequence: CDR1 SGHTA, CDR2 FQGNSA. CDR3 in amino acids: CASSRTGTSGGGELFF. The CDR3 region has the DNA TGTGCCAGCAGCCGAACCGGGACTAGCGGAGGCGGGGAGCTGTTTTTT.

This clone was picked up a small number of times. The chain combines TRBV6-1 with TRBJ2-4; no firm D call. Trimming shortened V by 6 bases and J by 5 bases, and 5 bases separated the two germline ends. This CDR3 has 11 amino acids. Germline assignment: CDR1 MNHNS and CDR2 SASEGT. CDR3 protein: CASRRENIQYF. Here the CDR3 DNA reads TGTGCCAGCAGGAGAGAAAACATTCAGTACTTC.

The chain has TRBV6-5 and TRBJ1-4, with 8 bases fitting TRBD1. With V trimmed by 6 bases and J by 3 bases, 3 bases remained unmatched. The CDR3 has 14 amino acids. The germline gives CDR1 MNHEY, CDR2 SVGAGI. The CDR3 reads CASRGQEPNEKLFF. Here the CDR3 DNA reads TGTGCCAGCAGGGGACAGGAGCCTAATGAAAAACTGTTTTTT.

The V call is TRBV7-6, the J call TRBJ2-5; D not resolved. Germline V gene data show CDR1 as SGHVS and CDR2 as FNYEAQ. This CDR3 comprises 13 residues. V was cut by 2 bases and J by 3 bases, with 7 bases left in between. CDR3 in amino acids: CASSLMGKETQYF. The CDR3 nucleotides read TGTGCCAGCAGCTTAATGGGGAAAGAGACCCAGTACTTC.